This TCR beta chain comes out of a study of identical twins. This CDR3 is 14 amino acids long. V dropped 3 bases and J dropped 5; count of bases not matched to a gene: 6. CDR1 and CDR2 from the germline V gene are SGDLS and YYNGEE. Each CDR3 protein is one row after TCRdb ran MiXCR on the 5' RACE reads. Here the sample spans 200,000 or so distinct CDR3 sequences, less than 20% being singletons. The same specimen was also included in a second study, on T cells expressing NK-cell markers. In that study: One of eight sequenced donors was HCMV-seronegative; the other seven were seropositive.

The receptor comes from a young woman in good health. The sequencing input was CD8+ T cells sorted from blood. This sequence joins TRBV9 and TRBJ2-7, with TRBD1 identical over 9 bases. CDR3 region: CASSEQGALNEQYF. The CDR3 bases are TGTGCCAGCAGCGAACAGGGGGCCCTTAACGAGCAGTACTTC.